Below, 27 T cell receptor beta chains from the same sample are listed, as sequenced in a study of cytomegalovirus exposure and HLA in healthy donors (dated by TCRdb to 2015 to 2018). Libraries were constructed by the immunoSEQ multiplex PCR assay. For the multiplex PCR, a mixture combining 60 forward primers for TCR Vbeta segments and 13 reverse primers for TCR Jbeta segments was used. In TCRdb, the immuneACCESS table is reduced to in-frame sequences with V and J assigned. These tables do not hold every clone; where another copy was compared, an unresolved V gene accounts for under half, and the others remain unexplained. This sample comprises 87,000 or so clones, 7.5% to 8.5% of them detected only once. The ten largest clonotypes hold about 2.3% of the sample. The sample was PBMCs. The receptors here all came from a man in his fifties in good health and CMV-seronegative.

This clone has more than one count but fewer than ten. The chain couples TRBV6-5 to TRBJ2-1; D is undetermined. This CDR3 is 16 amino acids long. V was clipped by 3 bases and J by 3 bases, with 15 bases between them. Germline CDR1 and CDR2: MNHEY and SVGAGI. The CDR3 reads CASSYRNPNYYNEQFF. CDR3 DNA: TGTGCCAGCAGTTATAGAAATCCAAACTACTACAATGAGCAGTTCTTC.

The V call is TRBV7-2, the J call TRBJ2-2, with TRBD2 matching over 12 bases. Looked up from germline, CDR1 is SGHTA and CDR2 is FQGNSA. The CDR3 contains 16 residues. J was trimmed by 6 bases and V by 3 bases; bases with no gene match: 5. CDR3 sequence: CASSFLSSGRAGELFF. CDR3 nucleotides: TGTGCCAGCAGCTTTCTTTCTAGCGGGAGGGCCGGGGAGCTGTTTTTT.

This clone appeared a few times. This chain connects TRBV18 to TRBJ1-6; D is possibly TRBD1 (6 bases). V dropped 2 bases and J dropped 6 bases, with 14 bases sitting between them. The CDR3 runs to 16 residues. Germline CDR1 and CDR2: KGHSH and LQKENI. Here the CDR3 DNA reads TGTGCCAGCTCACCAGAAGGGACACCGCTTAATTCACCCCTCCACTTT. Translation: CASSPEGTPLNSPLHF. Full variable domain (rest looked up from reference TRBV18 and TRBJ1-6): NAGVMQNPRHLVRRRGQEARLRCSPMKGHSHVYWYRQLPEEGLKFMVYLQKENIIDESGMPKERFSAEFPKEGPSILRIQQVVRGDSAAYFCASSPEGTPLNSPLHFGNGTRLTVT.

This chain joins TRBV7-8 and TRBJ1-2; 11 nucleotides align to TRBD1. J was trimmed by 3 bases and V by 1 base; bases with no gene match: 1. This CDR3 is 15 amino acids long. The germline V gene encodes CDR1 SGHVS and CDR2 FQNEAQ. The CDR3 nucleotides are TGTGCCAGCAGCTTAGAGGGACAGGGGGACTATGGCTACACCTTC. It codes for CASSLEGQGDYGYTF.

This clone has more than one count but fewer than ten. V and J are TRBV19 and TRBJ2-1; 9 bases fit TRBD1. The CDR3 is 16 amino acids. With 3 bases clipped from V and 6 bases from J, the junction kept 9 bases outside the gene matches. Germline V CDR1 and CDR2: LNHDA, SQIVND (reference sequence). CDR3 coding DNA: TGTGCCAGTAGTATGAGACAGGGGGGTTTTAGCAATGAGCAGTTCTTC. This translates into CASSMRQGGFSNEQFF.

For the CDR3, the DNA is TGTGCCATCAGTGAGTCCTTTACAGGGGATAGCAATCAGCCCCAGCATTTT. Its translation is CAISESFTGDSNQPQHF. This chain links TRBV10-3 with TRBJ1-5; 7 positions agree with TRBD1. From germline, CDR1 is ENHRY and CDR2 SYGVKD. The CDR3 extends over 17 amino acids. V gave up 0 bases and J gave up 0 bases; unmatched junction bases: 5.

The rearrangement uses TRBV6-5 and TRBJ1-2; 7 positions match TRBD1. From germline, CDR1 is MNHEY and CDR2 SVGAGI. The junction had 4 bases not matched to a gene; V was cut back by 7 bases and J by 8 bases. The CDR3 contains 11 residues. The CDR3 nucleotides read TGTGCCAGCAAACAGGGGTCCGGCTACACCTTC. This translates into CASKQGSGYTF.

This clone has more than one count but fewer than ten. The J gene is TRBJ2-3, the V gene TRBV7-8, with 11 bases lining up with TRBD2. Germline CDR1 SGHVS, CDR2 FQNEAQ. CDR3 length equals 18 residues. V was pared by 1 base and J by 0 bases, with 6 bases of the junction left unmatched. CDR3 sequence reads: CASSLGGTSGASTDTQYF. The CDR3 nucleotides are TGTGCCAGCAGCTTAGGCGGGACTAGCGGAGCTAGCACAGATACGCAGTATTTT.

This rearrangement joins TRBV4-2 to TRBJ1-5; D remains unclear. CDR1 and CDR2 (germline): LGHNA, YNFKEQ. The CDR3 covers 16 residues. Trimming shortened V by 3 bases and J by 0 bases, and 12 bases separated the two germline ends. For the CDR3, the DNA is TGTGCCAGCAGCCAGGGCCCCGAAGCTAGCAATCAGCCCCAGCATTTT. Its translation: CASSQGPEASNQPQHF.

The V call is TRBV6-1, the J call TRBJ1-1, with D maybe TRBD1 (6 bases). CDR3 length: 15 residues. Germline CDR1 reads MNHNS; CDR2 reads SASEGT. The V end was cut by 3 bases, the J end by 4 bases, with 15 bases between. CDR3 nucleotides: TGTGCCAGCAGTGATCCTACAGGGTTCGGCACTGAAGCTTTCTTT. Translating gives CASSDPTGFGTEAFF.

J is TRBJ1-3 and V is TRBV28; the D is unclear. With 7 bases removed from V and 0 bases from J, the gap between germline ends came to 13 bases. This CDR3 contains 15 residues. CDR1 and CDR2 (germline): MDHEN, SYDVKM. The CDR3 reads CASTDGVTSGNTIYF. The CDR3 DNA sequence: TGTGCCAGCACCGACGGGGTCACCTCTGGAAACACCATATATTTT.

In DNA, the CDR3 is TGTGCCAGCAGCCCCAACGGGTTTAGTAAAGTTTTCTTT. Translating it yields CASSPNGFSKVFF. The gene calls are TRBV14 and TRBJ1-1; D not resolved. The CDR3 runs 13 residues. Germline lookup yields CDR1 SGHDN and CDR2 FVKESK. V was clipped by 4 bases and J by 13 bases, with 19 bases between them.

This clone was seen only a few times. This chain links TRBV18 with TRBJ2-2, with D unresolved. Germline V lookup: CDR1 KGHSH, CDR2 LQKENI. V lost 8 bases and J lost 5, with 18 bases in between. The CDR3 length is 15 residues. CDR3 sequence: CASPRLQQPTGELFF. CDR3 bases: TGTGCCAGCCCTAGATTGCAGCAACCTACCGGGGAGCTGTTTTTT. The complete variable domain, with remaining parts taken from reference TRBV18 and TRBJ2-2, reads NAGVMQNPRHLVRRRGQEARLRCSPMKGHSHVYWYRQLPEEGLKFMVYLQKENIIDESGMPKERFSAEFPKEGPSILRIQQVVRGDSAAYFCASPRLQQPTGELFFGEGSRLTVL.

This clone was found a few times. This chain joins TRBV11-2 and TRBJ2-7, with 9 bases lining up with TRBD2. This CDR3 is 17 amino acids long. CDR1 SGHAT and CDR2 FQNNGV come from the germline V gene. The V segment lost 2 bases and the J segment 1 base; nucleotides outside the gene matches: 9. The CDR3 protein is CASSLIAGAKESYEQYF. CDR3 sequence (DNA): TGTGCCAGCAGCTTAATAGCGGGGGCGAAAGAATCCTACGAGCAGTACTTC.

CDR3 sequence (DNA): TGTGCCAGCAGCCCCTGGCTAGCGGGGGCCCTAGACCGCACAGATACGCAGTATTTT. It specifies CASSPWLAGALDRTDTQYF. The chain couples TRBV2 to TRBJ2-3; 10 bases match TRBD2. CDR1 is SNHLY and CDR2 is FYNNEI in the germline V gene. With 6 bases clipped from V and 1 base from J, the junction kept 16 bases outside the gene matches. The CDR3 has 19 amino acids. Full variable domain (outside the CDR3, taken from reference TRBV2 and TRBJ2-3): EPEVTQTPSHQVTQMGQEVILRCVPISNHLYFYWYRQILGQKVEFLVSFYNNEISEKSEIFDDQFSVERPDGSNFTLKIRSTKLEDSAMYFCASSPWLAGALDRTDTQYFGPGTRLTVL.

This clone was detected a few times. V gene TRBV7-3 combines with J gene TRBJ2-2, with 10 bases matching TRBD2. This CDR3 is 17 amino acids long. CDR1 SGHTA and CDR2 FQGTGA come from the germline V gene. V was pared by 5 bases and J by 4 bases, with 10 bases of the junction left unmatched. The CDR3 region has the DNA TGTGCCAGCAGCCCCAGCGCTAGCGGGGGATCCACCGGGGAGCTGTTTTTT. It codes for CASSPSASGGSTGELFF.

V gene TRBV5-5 combines with J gene TRBJ1-6; weak D call: TRBD1 (6 bases). V was cut by 4 bases and J by 4 bases, with 9 bases left in between. The germline V gene encodes CDR1 SGHKS and CDR2 YYEKEE (reference sequence). The CDR3 runs to 14 residues. The CDR3 here is CASSLQGYNSPLHF. The CDR3 bases are TGTGCCAGCAGCCTACAGGGTTATAATTCACCCCTCCACTTT. The full variable domain, completed using reference TRBV5-5 and TRBJ1-6, is DAGVTQSPTHLIKTRGQQVTLRCSPISGHKSVSWYQQVLGQGPQFIFQYYEKEERGRGNFPDRFSARQFPNYSSELNVNALLLGDSALYLCASSLQGYNSPLHFGNGTRLTVT.

The genes are TRBV19 and TRBJ2-3; 7 bases match TRBD1. Trimming took 1 base from V and 10 from J; bases not matched to a gene: 5. The CDR3 is made up of 13 amino acids. CDR1 and CDR2 (germline): LNHDA, SQIVND (reference sequence). The CDR3 region has the DNA TGTGCCAGTAGTATAGTAGGGGGCGATCCGCAGTATTTT. This gives the protein CASSIVGGDPQYF.

This clone was seen only a few times. The genes are TRBV7-9 and TRBJ1-3; D is uncertain. Deletions cut 3 bases from V and 4 bases from J, with 7 bases between. The CDR3 loop spans 13 amino acids. Per germline, CDR1 SEHNR and CDR2 FQNEAQ (reference sequence). Written as DNA, the CDR3 is TGTGCCAGCAGCTTGTCCCAGGGAAACACCATATATTTT. Its translation: CASSLSQGNTIYF.

V and J are TRBV4-2 and TRBJ2-2; TRBD1 might be the D (7 bases). The CDR3 contains 19 residues. CDR1 LGHNA and CDR2 YNFKEQ come from the germline V gene. V gave up 0 bases and J gave up 5 bases, with 22 bases separating them. The CDR3 sequence: CASSQDPHPSTGRTGELFF. For the CDR3, the DNA is TGTGCCAGCAGCCAAGATCCTCATCCCTCGACAGGGAGGACCGGGGAGCTGTTTTTT.

This clone was recorded a few times. The chain has TRBV4-3 and TRBJ2-7, with 10 bases aligning to TRBD2. V trimming: 0 bases; J trimming: 3 bases; junction bases outside the gene matches: 8. Germline V gene lookup returns CDR1 LGHNA and CDR2 YSLEER. This CDR3 comprises 17 residues. CDR3 DNA sequence: TGCGCCAGCAGCCAAGATTCCGCTCAGCGGGAGGGCTACGAGCAGTACTTC. This sequence encodes CASSQDSAQREGYEQYF.

The chain has TRBV7-6 and TRBJ1-3; TRBD1 agrees at 8 bases. The CDR3 has 15 amino acids. Germline V gene sequence: CDR1 SGHVS, CDR2 FNYEAQ. With 0 bases clipped from V and 3 bases from J, the junction kept 1 base outside the gene matches. The CDR3 sequence is CASSLAGQGGNTIYF. The CDR3 nucleotides read TGTGCCAGCAGCTTAGCTGGACAGGGTGGAAACACCATATATTTT. Full variable domain (outside the CDR3, taken from reference TRBV7-6 and TRBJ1-3): GAGVSQSPRYKVTKRGQDVALRCDPISGHVSLYWYRQALGQGPEFLTYFNYEAQQDKSGLPNDRFSAERPEGSISTLTIQRTEQRDSAMYRCASSLAGQGGNTIYFGEGSWLTVV.

The chain has TRBV5-4 and TRBJ2-5, with D maybe TRBD1 (6 bases). This CDR3 is built from 13 residues. The V gene's germline CDR1 is SGHNT and CDR2 YYREEE (reference sequence). Trimming cost V 5 bases and J 2 bases, with 10 bases left between them. In nucleotides, the CDR3 is TGTGCCAGCAGTCCTGGACAGCAAGAGACCCAGTACTTC. Amino acids: CASSPGQQETQYF.

The gene calls are TRBV5-4 and TRBJ2-7; TRBD1 agrees at 9 bases. Germline V CDR1 and CDR2: SGHNT, YYREEE (reference sequence). This CDR3 is 16 amino acids long. After removal of 4 bases from V and 3 bases from J, the junction contained 11 bases not matched to a gene. CDR3 protein: CASSPPGQGSIYEQYF. CDR3 bases: TGTGCCAGCAGCCCCCCAGGACAGGGGAGTATCTACGAGCAGTACTTC.

This clone occurred a few times. V gene TRBV9 combines with J gene TRBJ2-7, with D possibly TRBD2 on 6 matching bases. Germline CDR1 is SGDLS and CDR2 is YYNGEE. The V and J ends lost 0 bases and 5 bases respectively, with 21 bases between them. The CDR3 totals 17 residues. The CDR3 reads CASSVGLGTPTAHEQYF. The CDR3 DNA reads as TGTGCCAGCAGCGTAGGTCTCGGGACTCCAACCGCCCACGAGCAGTACTTC.

Many counts were recorded for this clone. The gene calls are TRBV6-6 and TRBJ2-7; 8 nucleotides agree with TRBD1. The CDR3 contains 15 residues. V shed 6 bases and J 5 bases; nucleotides not matched to a gene: 12. The V gene's germline CDR1 is MNHNY and CDR2 SVGAGI (reference sequence). The chain's CDR3 is CASRASTDRGHEQYF. The CDR3 nucleotides read TGTGCCAGCAGGGCCTCGACAGACAGGGGCCACGAGCAGTACTTC.

The chain couples TRBV27 to TRBJ2-7, with 11 positions matching TRBD1. The CDR3 sequence is 15 residues long. Germline V gene sequence: CDR1 MNHEY, CDR2 SMNVEV (reference sequence). J lost 6 bases, V lost 6 bases, and 10 bases had no gene match. This chain's CDR3 is CASRFGQGARTEQYF. The CDR3 region has the DNA TGTGCCAGCAGATTCGGACAGGGGGCGAGGACCGAGCAGTACTTC.